This T cell receptor (beta chain) was recovered during a study of PD-1 blockade in classical Hodgkin lymphoma. Study as a whole: The nivolumab dose that patients received was 3 mg/kg, given intravenously every 2 weeks.

Some clones are missing from TCRdb's copy, which holds only in-frame ones; the method was immunoSEQ multiplex PCR. The table shows about 6,400 clones, with around four fifths occurring only once. About this clone: As yet, its antigen is unknown.

Regarding the study as a whole: Healthy donors reportedly exceeded newly diagnosed patients in baseline TCR diversity.

V lost 1 base and J 0 bases, leaving 11 bases between the germline ends. There are 17 residues in the CDR3. The V gene's germline CDR1 is SGHDT and CDR2 YYEEEE. Every one of the patients relapsed after autologous stem cell transplantation (brentuximab vedotin exposure was variable). Magnetic negative selection purified CD4+ T cells from thawed PBMCs. The V and J genes are TRBV5-6 and TRBJ2-6, with unresolved D. Sequencing was performed on CD4+ T cells from blood, taken at baseline. The clonotype originates from a human donor with classical Hodgkin lymphoma. CDR3 bases: TGTGCCAGCAGCTTGCCAGGTTACTACTCTGGGGCCAACGTCCTGACTTTC. This sequence encodes CASSLPGYYSGANVLTF.